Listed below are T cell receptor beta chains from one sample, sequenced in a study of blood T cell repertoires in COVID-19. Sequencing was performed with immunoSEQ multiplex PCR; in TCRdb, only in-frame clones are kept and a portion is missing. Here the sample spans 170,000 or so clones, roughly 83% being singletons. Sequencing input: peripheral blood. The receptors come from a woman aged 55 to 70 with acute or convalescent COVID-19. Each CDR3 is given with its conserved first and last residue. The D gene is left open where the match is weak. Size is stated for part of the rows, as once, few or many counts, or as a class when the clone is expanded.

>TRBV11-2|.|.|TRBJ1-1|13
CASSLELNTEAFF
TGTGCCAGCAGCTTAGAACTAAACACTGAAGCTTTCTTT
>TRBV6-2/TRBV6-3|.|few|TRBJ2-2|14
CASSYYGSTGELFF
TGTGCCAGCAGTTACTACGGGAGTACCGGGGAGCTGTTTTTT
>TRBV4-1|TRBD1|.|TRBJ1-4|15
CASSQERDRGEKLFF
TGCGCCAGCAGCCAAGAACGGGACAGGGGTGAAAAACTGTTTTTT
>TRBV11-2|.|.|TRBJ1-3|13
CASSLAGGNTIYF
TGTGCCAGCAGCTTGGCTGGCGGAAACACCATATATTTT
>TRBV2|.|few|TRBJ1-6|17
CASSVQGLSSYNSPLHF
TGTGCCAGCAGTGTTCAGGGGCTGAGCTCCTATAATTCACCCCTCCACTTT
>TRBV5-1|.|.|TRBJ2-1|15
CASSSDSPSYNEQFF
TGCGCCAGCAGCTCGGACTCTCCTTCTTACAATGAGCAGTTCTTC
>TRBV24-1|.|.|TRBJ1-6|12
CATSDGNSPLHF
TGTGCCACCAGTGACGGGAATTCACCCCTCCACTTT
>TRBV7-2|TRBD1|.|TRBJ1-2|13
CASSLRTGDGYTF
TGTGCCAGCAGCTTACGGACAGGAGATGGCTACACCTTC
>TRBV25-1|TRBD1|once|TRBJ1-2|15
CASSPGQGSYYGYTF
TGTGCCAGCAGTCCCGGACAGGGTTCGTACTATGGCTACACCTTC
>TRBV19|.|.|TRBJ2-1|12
CASRKQYNEQFF
TGTGCCAGTAGGAAACAGTACAATGAGCAGTTCTTC
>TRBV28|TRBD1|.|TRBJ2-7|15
CASSSVGTGGDEQYF
TGTGCCAGCAGTTCGGTGGGGACAGGGGGCGACGAGCAGTACTTC
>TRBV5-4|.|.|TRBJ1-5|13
CASSSQGSQPQHF
TGTGCCAGCAGCTCGCAGGGGAGTCAGCCCCAGCATTTT
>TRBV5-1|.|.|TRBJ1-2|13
CASSLVGDYGYTF
TGCGCCAGCAGCTTGGTCGGGGACTATGGCTACACCTTC
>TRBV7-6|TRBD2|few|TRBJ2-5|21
CASSLTYRGLAGKPYQETQYF
TGTGCCAGCAGCTTAACCTACCGAGGACTAGCGGGCAAGCCGTACCAAGAGACCCAGTACTTC
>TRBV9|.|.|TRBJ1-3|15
CASSVDSRLGNTIYF
TGTGCCAGCAGCGTAGATAGTCGGTTGGGAAACACCATATATTTT
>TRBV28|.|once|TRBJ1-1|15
CASWTTGLPNTEAFF
TGTGCCAGTTGGACCACGGGACTCCCGAACACTGAAGCTTTCTTT
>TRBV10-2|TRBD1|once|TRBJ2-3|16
CASSFTGTGGADTQYF
TGCGCCAGCAGTTTCACCGGGACAGGGGGCGCAGATACGCAGTATTTT
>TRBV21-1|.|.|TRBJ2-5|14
CASSKYRAQETQYF
TGTGCCAGCAGCAAGTACAGAGCCCAAGAGACCCAGTACTTC
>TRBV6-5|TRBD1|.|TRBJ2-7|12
CASSRDSYEQYF
TGTGCCAGCAGTAGGGACAGCTACGAGCAGTACTTC
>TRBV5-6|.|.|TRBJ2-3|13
CASRGRALVPPYF
TGTGCCAGCAGAGGGCGGGCCTTGGTCCCACCGTATTTT
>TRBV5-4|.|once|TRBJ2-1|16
CASSLEGLGSSGEQFF
TGTGCCAGCAGCTTGGAAGGTCTCGGCTCGAGCGGTGAGCAGTTCTTC
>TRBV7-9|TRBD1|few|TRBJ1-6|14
CASSSRDSNSPLHF
TGTGCCAGCAGCTCGCGGGACAGCAATTCACCCCTCCACTTT
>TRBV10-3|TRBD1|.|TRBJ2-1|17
CAIRKTGTGERWNEQFF
TGTGCCATCAGAAAGACCGGGACAGGCGAAAGGTGGAATGAGCAGTTCTTC
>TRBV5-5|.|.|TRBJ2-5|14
CASSSGLRQETQYF
TGTGCCAGCAGCTCGGGGTTACGACAAGAGACCCAGTACTTC
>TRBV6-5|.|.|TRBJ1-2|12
CASSPTGYGYTF
TGTGCCAGCAGTCCTACAGGGTATGGCTACACCTTC
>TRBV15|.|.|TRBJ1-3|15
CATSSRRGVGNTIYF
TGTGCCACCAGCAGCCGGCGGGGGGTAGGAAACACCATATATTTT
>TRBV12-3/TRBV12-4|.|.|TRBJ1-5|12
CASSIDPRPQHF
TGTGCCAGCAGTATAGACCCGAGGCCCCAGCATTTT